These 24 T cell receptor beta chains originate from one sample sequenced in a study of T cell repertoires in cytomegalovirus infection. TCRdb reprocessed the reads via MiXCR and lists one record per CDR3 protein. The sample holds 250,000 to 350,000 distinct CDR3 sequences, roughly 25% seen once. Sequenced material: PBMCs. These receptors were collected from a human donor in good health (CMV status not recorded). Some clones in this sample may be carry-over from other donors' samples.

This clonotype was recorded a few times. The gene calls are TRBV28 and TRBJ1-6; tentative D call: TRBD1 (5 bases). The CDR3 spans 14 residues. From germline, CDR1 is MDHEN and CDR2 SYDVKM. The V end lost 3 bases, the J end lost 8 bases, and 11 bases lay between the germline ends. CDR3: CASSLSRDYSPLHF. DNA of the CDR3: TGTGCCAGCAGTTTGTCCAGGGATTATTCACCCCTCCACTTT.

The genes are TRBV7-2 and TRBJ2-1, with 10 bases aligning to TRBD1. The CDR3 length is 14 residues. Germline V gene data show CDR1 as SGHTA and CDR2 as FQGNSA. J lost 9 bases, V lost 5 bases, and 7 bases had no gene match. CDR3: CASSPRTGGLEQFF. DNA of the CDR3: TGTGCCAGCAGCCCAAGGACAGGGGGTCTTGAGCAGTTCTTC.

The chain carries TRBV11-2 and TRBJ2-2; a possible D gene is TRBD2 (6 bases). The germline V and J ends were trimmed by 7 bases and 5 bases, with 14 bases remaining between them. Germline CDR1 is SGHAT and CDR2 is FQNNGV. The CDR3 is 14 residues long. The CDR3 bases are TGTGCCAGCACCATCCTGGGAGGAACCGGGGAGCTGTTTTTT. This sequence encodes CASTILGGTGELFF.

The chain couples TRBV11-2 to TRBJ2-5, with D unresolved. The CDR3 is made up of 12 amino acids. Between the trimmed V and J ends, which lost 4 bases and 10 bases, there was a span of 13 bases. Germline CDR1 is SGHAT and CDR2 is FQNNGV. The CDR3 sequence is CASSSAGVGQYF. CDR3 nucleotide sequence: TGTGCCAGCAGCTCCGCCGGCGTGGGCCAGTACTTC.

This clonotype has a handful of counts. The gene calls are TRBV29-1 and TRBJ2-7; 12 positions match TRBD2. V lost 6 bases to trimming and J lost 4 bases; unmatched junction nucleotides: 7. CDR3 size: 14 residues. The germline CDR1 and CDR2 sequences are SQVTM and ANQGSEA. DNA of the CDR3: TGCAGCGTCGCAACTAGCGGGAGGAGGTACGAGCAGTACTTC. This translates into CSVATSGRRYEQYF.

V and J are TRBV24-1 and TRBJ2-2; D uncertain. Trimming left V 2 bases short and J 6 bases short, with 3 bases between. Per germline, CDR1 KGHDR and CDR2 SFDVKD. The length of the CDR3 is 12 residues. CDR3 coding DNA: TGTGCCACCAGTGATTATGCCGGGGAGCTGTTTTTT. Encoded protein: CATSDYAGELFF.

This clonotype showed up just a few times. The rearrangement uses TRBV7-2 and TRBJ1-1, with 8 positions matching TRBD1. Germline trimming cut 4 bases from V and 4 bases from J; bases unmatched to any gene: 8. Germline V gene data show CDR1 as SGHTA and CDR2 as FQGNSA. The length of the CDR3 is 15 residues. CDR3 sequence (DNA): TGTGCCAGCAGCTATTCAGGGGGCGCGGGCACTGAAGCTTTCTTT. This gives the protein CASSYSGGAGTEAFF.

This clonotype was counted ten times or more. The chain links TRBV7-2 to TRBJ2-7; D not resolved. The CDR3 runs to 14 residues. CDR1 and CDR2 from the germline V gene are SGHTA and FQGNSA. V was clipped by 3 bases and J by 3 bases, with 12 bases between them. As DNA, the CDR3 is TGTGCCAGCAGCTTGGCCCCGAACAACTACGAGCAGTACTTC. It yields the protein CASSLAPNNYEQYF. Together with reference TRBV7-2 and TRBJ2-7, the CDR3 gives the full variable domain: GAGVSQSPSNKVTEKGKDVELRCDPISGHTALYWYRQSLGQGLEFLIYFQGNSAPDKSGLPSDRFSAERTGGSVSTLTIQRTQQEDSAVYLCASSLAPNNYEQYFGPGTRLTVT.

This clonotype was counted only a few times. The chain uses TRBV10-3 and TRBJ1-1, with 7 nucleotides matching TRBD1. The CDR3 sequence is 13 residues long. The V and J ends lost 4 bases and 2 bases, in that order; junction bases with no gene match: 1. The germline CDR1 and CDR2 sequences are ENHRY and SYGVKD. CDR3: CAISGTGNTEAFF. The CDR3 DNA sequence: TGTGCCATCAGTGGGACAGGAAACACTGAAGCTTTCTTT.

This clonotype showed up many times. The gene calls are TRBV11-2 and TRBJ1-4, with a tentative D call TRBD1 (6 bases). Trimming removed 1 base at V and 10 bases at J, with 13 bases between. The CDR3 contains 14 residues. Per germline, CDR1 SGHAT and CDR2 FQNNGV. The CDR3 here is CASSLGSQGTKLFF. DNA for the CDR3: TGTGCCAGCAGCTTAGGATCCCAGGGGACAAAACTGTTTTTT.

J is TRBJ2-2 and V is TRBV29-1, with D tentatively TRBD2 (6 bases). This CDR3 has 13 residues. V gave up 7 bases and J gave up 1 base, with 10 bases separating them. Germline assignment: CDR1 SQVTM and CDR2 ANQGSEA. The CDR3 loop reads CSGSRENTGELFF. For the CDR3, the DNA is TGCAGCGGCTCGCGGGAGAACACCGGGGAGCTGTTTTTT.

The chain is built from TRBV2 and TRBJ2-3, with D tentatively TRBD1 (6 bases). CDR3 length equals 15 residues. V lost 4 bases to trimming and J lost 0 bases, with 11 bases between them. In germline, CDR1 is SNHLY, CDR2 FYNNEI. The CDR3 nucleotides are TGTGCCAGCAGTGCAGGGGTTGTGAGCACAGATACGCAGTATTTT. Its protein product is CASSAGVVSTDTQYF.

In this sample, this clonotype turned up many times. This sequence joins TRBV7-2 and TRBJ2-7, with TRBD1 identical over 8 bases. With 8 bases clipped from V and 1 base from J, the junction kept 4 bases outside the gene matches. The germline CDR1 and CDR2 sequences are SGHTA and FQGNSA. This CDR3 spans 13 amino acids. The CDR3 reads CASGQGRSYEQYF. The CDR3 bases are TGTGCCAGCGGACAGGGTAGGTCCTACGAGCAGTACTTC.

This clonotype was counted ten times or more. The chain joins TRBV6-2 or TRBV6-3 to TRBJ1-2, with unresolved D. This CDR3 has 14 amino acids. Germline CDR1 reads MNHEY; CDR2 reads SVGEGT. Trimming pared 0 bases from V and 8 bases from J, leaving 13 bases between. The CDR3 here is CASSYSTPARGYTF. The DNA for the CDR3 is TGTGCCAGCAGTTACTCGACCCCAGCTCGCGGCTACACCTTC.

In this sample, this clonotype turned up a few times. V and J are TRBV5-1 and TRBJ2-2, with 10 bases lining up with TRBD1. This CDR3 is built from 15 residues. Germline assignment: CDR1 SGHRS and CDR2 YFSETQ. With 3 bases clipped from V and 3 bases from J, the junction kept 2 bases outside the gene matches. CDR3 coding DNA: TGCGCCAGCAGCTACGGGACAGGGGACACCGGGGAGCTGTTTTTT. Amino acids: CASSYGTGDTGELFF.

The rearrangement joins TRBV29-1 to TRBJ2-3; D unclear. The germline gives CDR1 SQVTM, CDR2 ANQGSEA. Trimming took 7 bases from V and 7 from J, leaving 9 bases between them. The CDR3 is 10 amino acids. Here the CDR3 DNA reads TGCAGCGCCCTTTTTTATACGCAGTATTTT. Protein product: CSALFYTQYF.

This clonotype came up many times. The rearrangement joins TRBV6-5 to TRBJ2-3; D remains unclear. Trimming removed 0 bases from V and 2 bases from J, with 12 bases in between. Germline V gene lookup returns CDR1 MNHEY and CDR2 SVGAGI. The CDR3 runs to 16 residues. The CDR3 DNA is TGTGCCAGCAGTTACTCGTGGCTACTCCCCACAGATACGCAGTATTTT. As protein: CASSYSWLLPTDTQYF.

This clonotype occurred a few times. The rearrangement joins TRBV20-1 to TRBJ1-1, with D perhaps matching TRBD1 (6 bases). The germline V and J ends were trimmed by 6 bases and 7 bases, with 18 bases remaining between them. The germline V gene has CDR1 DFQATT and CDR2 SNEGSKA (reference sequence). The CDR3 sequence is 13 residues long. This chain's CDR3 is CSAPRGAVDEAFF. DNA for the CDR3: TGCAGTGCCCCCCGGGGGGCAGTCGATGAAGCTTTCTTT.

This clonotype was observed a handful of times. The chain is built from TRBV28 and TRBJ2-1; TRBD2 aligns across 9 bases. Germline V lookup: CDR1 MDHEN, CDR2 SYDVKM. The CDR3 contains 15 residues. The trim removed 5 bases at V and 6 bases at J, leaving 8 bases unmatched. DNA of the CDR3: TGTGCCAGCAGTGTCGCGCGCGGGGGGGGCAATGAGCAGTTCTTC. Protein sequence: CASSVARGGGNEQFF.

V and J are TRBV15 and TRBJ1-1, with D uncertain. The CDR3 length is 13 residues. V was trimmed by 1 base and J by 1 base, leaving 4 bases between them. Germline CDR1 and CDR2: LNHNV and YYDKDF (reference sequence). CDR3 coding DNA: TGTGCCACCAGCAGAGTCCAGAACACTGAAGCTTTCTTT. This codes for CATSRVQNTEAFF.

The chain recombines TRBV6-6 with TRBJ2-7; maybe TRBD2 (6 bases). The V and J ends lost 5 bases and 3 bases respectively, with 14 bases between them. Germline values: CDR1 MNHNY, CDR2 SVGAGI (reference sequence). This CDR3 has 14 amino acids. As DNA, the CDR3 is TGTGCCAGCAGTGTAAGACTAGACCGCTACGAGCAGTACGTC. Translated: CASSVRLDRYEQYV.

The rearrangement uses TRBV27 and TRBJ1-3, with 7 bases matching TRBD1. The CDR3 runs to 14 residues. Germline assignment: CDR1 MNHEY and CDR2 SMNVEV (reference sequence). J lost 4 bases, V lost 4 bases, and 4 bases had no gene match. The CDR3 loop is CASSSPGQGNTIYF. The DNA for the CDR3 is TGTGCCAGCAGTTCTCCGGGACAGGGAAACACCATATATTTT.

The rearrangement uses TRBV2 and TRBJ2-3; D may be TRBD1 (7 bases). Germline lookup yields CDR1 SNHLY and CDR2 FYNNEI. This CDR3 contains 14 residues. Trimming cost V 8 bases and J 4 bases, with 16 bases left between them. CDR3 nucleotide sequence: TGTGCCAGCCAAAGGACAGGAGGGCCAGATACGCAGTATTTT. It codes for CASQRTGGPDTQYF.

The chain recombines TRBV28 with TRBJ2-3, with 8 bases identical to TRBD2. The germline CDR1 and CDR2 sequences are MDHEN and SYDVKM. V shed 2 bases and J 1 base; nucleotides not matched to a gene: 8. This CDR3 region has 17 residues. CDR3 bases: TGTGCCAGCAGTTTAATTTCGACGGGGGGGCGCACAGATACGCAGTATTTT. It specifies CASSLISTGGRTDTQYF.